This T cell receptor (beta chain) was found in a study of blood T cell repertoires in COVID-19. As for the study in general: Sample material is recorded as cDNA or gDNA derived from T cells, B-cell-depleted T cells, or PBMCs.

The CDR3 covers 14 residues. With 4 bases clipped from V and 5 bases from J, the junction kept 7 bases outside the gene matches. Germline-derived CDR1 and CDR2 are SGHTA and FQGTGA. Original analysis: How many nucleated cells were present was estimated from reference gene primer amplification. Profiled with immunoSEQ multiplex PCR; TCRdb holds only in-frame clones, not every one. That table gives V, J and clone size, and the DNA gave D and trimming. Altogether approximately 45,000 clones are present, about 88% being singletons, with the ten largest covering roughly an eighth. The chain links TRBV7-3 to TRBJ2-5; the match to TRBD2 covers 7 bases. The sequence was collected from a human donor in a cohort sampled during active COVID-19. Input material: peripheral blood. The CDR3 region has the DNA TGTGCCAGCAGCTCGGGACTATCAGGCGAGACCCAGTACTTC. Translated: CASSSGLSGETQYF.